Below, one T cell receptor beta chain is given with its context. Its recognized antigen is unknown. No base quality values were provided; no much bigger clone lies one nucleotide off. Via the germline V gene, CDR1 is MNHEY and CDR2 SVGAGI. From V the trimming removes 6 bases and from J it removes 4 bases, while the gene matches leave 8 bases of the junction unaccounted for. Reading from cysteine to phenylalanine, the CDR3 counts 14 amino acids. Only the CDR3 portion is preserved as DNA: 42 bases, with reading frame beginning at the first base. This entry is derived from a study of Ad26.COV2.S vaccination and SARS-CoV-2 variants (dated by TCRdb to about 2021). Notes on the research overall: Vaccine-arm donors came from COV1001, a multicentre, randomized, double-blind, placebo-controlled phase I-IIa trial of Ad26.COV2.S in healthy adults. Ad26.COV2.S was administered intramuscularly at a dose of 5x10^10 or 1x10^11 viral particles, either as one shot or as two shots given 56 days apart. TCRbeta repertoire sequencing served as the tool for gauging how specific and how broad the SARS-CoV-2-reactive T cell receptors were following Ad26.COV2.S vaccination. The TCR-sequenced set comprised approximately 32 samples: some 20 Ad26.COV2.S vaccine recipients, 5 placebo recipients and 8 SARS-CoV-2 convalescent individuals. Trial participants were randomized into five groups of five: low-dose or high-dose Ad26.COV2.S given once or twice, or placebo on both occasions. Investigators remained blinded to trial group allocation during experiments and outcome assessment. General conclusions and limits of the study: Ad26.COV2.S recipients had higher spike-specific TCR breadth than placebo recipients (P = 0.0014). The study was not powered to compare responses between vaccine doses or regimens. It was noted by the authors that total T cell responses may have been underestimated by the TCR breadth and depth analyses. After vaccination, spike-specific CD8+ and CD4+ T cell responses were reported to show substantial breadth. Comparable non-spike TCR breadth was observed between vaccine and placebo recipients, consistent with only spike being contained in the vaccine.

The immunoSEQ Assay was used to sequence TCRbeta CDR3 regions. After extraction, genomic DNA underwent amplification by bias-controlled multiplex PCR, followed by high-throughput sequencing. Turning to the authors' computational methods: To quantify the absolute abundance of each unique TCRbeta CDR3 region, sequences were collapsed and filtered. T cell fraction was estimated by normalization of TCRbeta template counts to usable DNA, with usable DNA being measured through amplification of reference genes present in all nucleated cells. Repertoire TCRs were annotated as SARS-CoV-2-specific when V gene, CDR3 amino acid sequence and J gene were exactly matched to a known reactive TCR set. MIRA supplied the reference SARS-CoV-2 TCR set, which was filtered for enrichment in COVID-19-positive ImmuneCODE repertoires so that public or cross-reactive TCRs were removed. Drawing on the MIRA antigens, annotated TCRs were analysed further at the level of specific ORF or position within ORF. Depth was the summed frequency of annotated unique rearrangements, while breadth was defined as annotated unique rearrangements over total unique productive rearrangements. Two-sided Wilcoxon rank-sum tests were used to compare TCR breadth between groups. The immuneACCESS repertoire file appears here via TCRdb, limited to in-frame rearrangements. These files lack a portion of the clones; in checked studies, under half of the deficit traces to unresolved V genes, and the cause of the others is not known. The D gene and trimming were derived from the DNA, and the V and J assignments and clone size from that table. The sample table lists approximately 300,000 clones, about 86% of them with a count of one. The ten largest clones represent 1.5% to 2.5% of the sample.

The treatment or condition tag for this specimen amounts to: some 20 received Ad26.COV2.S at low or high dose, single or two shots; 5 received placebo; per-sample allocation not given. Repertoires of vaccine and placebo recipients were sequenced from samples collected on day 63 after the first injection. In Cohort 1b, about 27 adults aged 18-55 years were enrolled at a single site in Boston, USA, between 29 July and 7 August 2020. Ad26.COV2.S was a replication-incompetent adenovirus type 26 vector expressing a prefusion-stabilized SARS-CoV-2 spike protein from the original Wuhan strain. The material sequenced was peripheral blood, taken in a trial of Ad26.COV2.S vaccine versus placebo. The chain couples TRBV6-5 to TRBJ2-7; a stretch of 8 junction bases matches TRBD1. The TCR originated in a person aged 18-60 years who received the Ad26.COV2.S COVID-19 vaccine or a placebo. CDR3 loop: CASREDRVRYEQYF. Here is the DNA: TGTGCCAGCAGAGAGGACAGGGTCCGGTACGAGCAGTACTTC.